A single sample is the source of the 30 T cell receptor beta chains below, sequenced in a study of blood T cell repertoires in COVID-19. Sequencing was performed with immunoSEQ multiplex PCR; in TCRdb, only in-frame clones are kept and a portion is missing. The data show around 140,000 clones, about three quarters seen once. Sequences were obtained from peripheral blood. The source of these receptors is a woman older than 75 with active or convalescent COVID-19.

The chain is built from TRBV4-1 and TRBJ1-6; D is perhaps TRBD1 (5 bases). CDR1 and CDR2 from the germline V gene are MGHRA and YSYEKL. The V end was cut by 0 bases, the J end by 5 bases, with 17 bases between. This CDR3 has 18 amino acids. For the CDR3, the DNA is TGCGCCAGCAGCCAAGATCCTAGTGGGGCAGCAAATAATTCACCCCTCCACTTT. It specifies CASSQDPSGAANNSPLHF.

CDR3 DNA sequence: TGTGCCTGGAGTCGCCAGACCGGGGAGCTGTTTTTT. Amino acids: CAWSRQTGELFF. The chain is built from TRBV30 and TRBJ2-2, with D unclear. Germline CDR1 reads GTSNPN; CDR2 reads SVGIG (reference sequence). The CDR3 consists of 12 residues. Between the trimmed V and J ends, which lost 2 bases and 5 bases, there was a span of 6 bases.

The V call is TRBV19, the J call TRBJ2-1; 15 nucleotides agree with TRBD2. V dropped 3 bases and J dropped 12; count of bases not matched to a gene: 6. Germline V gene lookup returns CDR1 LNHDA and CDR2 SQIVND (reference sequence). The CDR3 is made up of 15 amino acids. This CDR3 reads CASSIWGLAGGRQFF. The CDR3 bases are TGTGCCAGTAGTATCTGGGGACTAGCGGGGGGCCGGCAGTTCTTC. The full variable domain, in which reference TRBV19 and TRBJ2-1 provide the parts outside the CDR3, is DGGITQSPKYLFRKEGQNVTLSCEQNLNHDAMYWYRQDPGQGLRLIYYSQIVNDFQKGDIAEGYSVSREKKESFPLTVTSAQKNPTAFYLCASSIWGLAGGRQFFGPGTRLTVL.

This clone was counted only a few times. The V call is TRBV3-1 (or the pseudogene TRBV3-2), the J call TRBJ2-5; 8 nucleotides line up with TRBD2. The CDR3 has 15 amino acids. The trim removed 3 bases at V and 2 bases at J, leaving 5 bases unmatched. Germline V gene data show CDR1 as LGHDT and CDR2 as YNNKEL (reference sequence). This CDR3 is CASSHVAGNQETQYF. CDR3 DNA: TGTGCCAGCAGCCATGTAGCGGGGAATCAAGAGACCCAGTACTTC.

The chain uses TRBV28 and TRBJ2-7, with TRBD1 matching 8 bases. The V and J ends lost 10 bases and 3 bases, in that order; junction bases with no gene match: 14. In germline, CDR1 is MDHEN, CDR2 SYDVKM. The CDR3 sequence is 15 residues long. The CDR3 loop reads CATRAGGAGLYEQYF. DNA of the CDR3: TGTGCCACTCGAGCAGGGGGCGCGGGTCTCTACGAGCAGTACTTC.

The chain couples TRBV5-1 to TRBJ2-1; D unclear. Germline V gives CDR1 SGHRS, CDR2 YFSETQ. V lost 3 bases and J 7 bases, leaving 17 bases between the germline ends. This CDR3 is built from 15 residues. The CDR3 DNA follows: TGCGCCAGCAGCTCTACAGCTTTTTTTTCTAATGAGCAGTTCTTC. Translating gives CASSSTAFFSNEQFF.

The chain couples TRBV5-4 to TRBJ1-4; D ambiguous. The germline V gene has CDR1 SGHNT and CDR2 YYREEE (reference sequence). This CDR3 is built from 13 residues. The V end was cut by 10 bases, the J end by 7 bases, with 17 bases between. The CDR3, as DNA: TGTGCCTCCACGACGAGGGAGCGTGAAAAACTGTTTTTT. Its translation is CASTTREREKLFF. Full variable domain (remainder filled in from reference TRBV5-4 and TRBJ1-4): ETGVTQSPTHLIKTRGQQVTLRCSSQSGHNTVSWYQQALGQGPQFIFQYYREEENGRGNFPPRFSGLQFPNYSSELNVNALELDDSALYLCASTTREREKLFFGSGTQLSVL.

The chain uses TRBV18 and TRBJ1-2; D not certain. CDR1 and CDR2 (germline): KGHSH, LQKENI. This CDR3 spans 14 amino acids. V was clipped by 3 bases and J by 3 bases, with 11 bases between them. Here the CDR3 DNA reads TGTGCCAGCTCACCCGATGAGGTTTACTATGGCTACACCTTC. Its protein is CASSPDEVYYGYTF.

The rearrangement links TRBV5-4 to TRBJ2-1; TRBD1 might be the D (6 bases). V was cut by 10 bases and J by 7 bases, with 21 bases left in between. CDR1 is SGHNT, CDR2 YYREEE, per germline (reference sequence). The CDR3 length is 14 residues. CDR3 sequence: CAHSASFRGNEQFF. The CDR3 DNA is TGTGCCCACTCGGCGTCGTTCAGGGGTAATGAGCAGTTCTTC.

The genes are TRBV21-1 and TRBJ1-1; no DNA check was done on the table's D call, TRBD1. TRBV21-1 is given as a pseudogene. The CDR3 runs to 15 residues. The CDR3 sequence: CASTKTRDRDTEAFF. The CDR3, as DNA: TGTGCCAGCACCAAAACCCGGGACAGGGACACTGAAGCTTTCTTT.

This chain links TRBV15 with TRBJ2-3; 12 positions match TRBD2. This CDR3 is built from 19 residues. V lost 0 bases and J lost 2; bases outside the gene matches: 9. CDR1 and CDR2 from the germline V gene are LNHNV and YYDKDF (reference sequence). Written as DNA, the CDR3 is TGTGCCACCAGCAGAGAGGCTCTAGCGGGGGGGACCTACACAGATACGCAGTATTTT. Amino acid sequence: CATSREALAGGTYTDTQYF.

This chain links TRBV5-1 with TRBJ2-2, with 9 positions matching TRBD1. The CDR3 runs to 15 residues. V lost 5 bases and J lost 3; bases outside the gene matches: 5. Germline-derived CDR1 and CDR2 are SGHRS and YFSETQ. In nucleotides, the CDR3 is TGCGCCAGCAGTCGGGACAGGGCGCACACCGGGGAGCTGTTTTTT. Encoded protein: CASSRDRAHTGELFF. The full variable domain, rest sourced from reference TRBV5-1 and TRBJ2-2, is KAGVTQTPRYLIKTRGQQVTLSCSPISGHRSVSWYQQTPGQGLQFLFEYFSETQRNKGNFPGRFSGRQFSNSRSEMNVSTLELGDSALYLCASSRDRAHTGELFFGEGSRLTVL.

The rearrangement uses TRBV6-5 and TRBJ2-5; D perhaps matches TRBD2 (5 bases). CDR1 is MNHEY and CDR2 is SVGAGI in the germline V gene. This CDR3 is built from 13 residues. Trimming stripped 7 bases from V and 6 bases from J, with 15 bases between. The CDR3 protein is CASTGSGVKTQYF. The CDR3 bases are TGTGCCAGCACGGGATCGGGTGTAAAGACCCAGTACTTC.

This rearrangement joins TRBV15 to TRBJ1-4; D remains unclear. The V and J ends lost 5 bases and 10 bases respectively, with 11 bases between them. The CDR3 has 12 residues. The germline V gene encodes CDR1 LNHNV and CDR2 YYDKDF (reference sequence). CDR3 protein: CATSPRGGKLFF. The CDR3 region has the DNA TGTGCCACCAGCCCCCGAGGTGGAAAACTGTTTTTT. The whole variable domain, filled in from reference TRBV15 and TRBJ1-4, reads DAMVIQNPRYQVTQFGKPVTLSCSQTLNHNVMYWYQQKSSQAPKLLFHYYDKDFNNEADTPDNFQSRRPNTSFCFLDIRSPGLGDTAMYLCATSPRGGKLFFGSGTQLSVL.

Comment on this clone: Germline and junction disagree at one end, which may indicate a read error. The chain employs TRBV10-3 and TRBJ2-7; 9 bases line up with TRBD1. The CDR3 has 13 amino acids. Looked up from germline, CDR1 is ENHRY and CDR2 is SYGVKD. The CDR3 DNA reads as TGTGCCATCAGTACAACCGAGATAGGGACAGGGTATTTC. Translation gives CAISTTEIGTGYF.

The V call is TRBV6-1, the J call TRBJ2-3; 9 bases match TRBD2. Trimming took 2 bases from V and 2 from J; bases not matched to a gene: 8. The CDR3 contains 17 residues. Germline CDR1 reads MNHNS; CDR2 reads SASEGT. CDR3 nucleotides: TGTGCCAGCAGTGAACTGGCTAGCGGGGTGAACACAGATACGCAGTATTTT. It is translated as CASSELASGVNTDTQYF.

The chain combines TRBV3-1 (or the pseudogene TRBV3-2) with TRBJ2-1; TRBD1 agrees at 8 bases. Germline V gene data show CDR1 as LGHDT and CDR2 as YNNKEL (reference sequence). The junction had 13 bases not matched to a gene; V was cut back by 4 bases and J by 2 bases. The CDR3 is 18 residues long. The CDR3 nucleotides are TGTGCCAGCAGCCTAACGATACCCCGGACAGGGACCTACAATGAGCAGTTCTTC. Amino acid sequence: CASSLTIPRTGTYNEQFF.

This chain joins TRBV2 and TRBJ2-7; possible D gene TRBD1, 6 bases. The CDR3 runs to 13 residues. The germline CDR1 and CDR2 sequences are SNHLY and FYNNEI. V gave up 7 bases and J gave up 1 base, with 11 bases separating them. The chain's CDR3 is CASNTGLSYEQYF. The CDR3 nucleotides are TGTGCCAGCAATACAGGGTTATCCTACGAGCAGTACTTC.

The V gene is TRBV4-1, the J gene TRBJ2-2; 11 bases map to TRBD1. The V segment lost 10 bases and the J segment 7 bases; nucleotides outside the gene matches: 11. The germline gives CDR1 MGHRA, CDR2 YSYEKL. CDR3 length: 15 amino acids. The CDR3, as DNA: TGCGCCACCTCGAAGAGGACAGGGGGCATCGGGGAGCTGTTTTTT. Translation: CATSKRTGGIGELFF.

CDR3 in amino acids: CAWSGGTVLKGTEAFF. The CDR3 nucleotides are TGTGCCTGGAGTGGTGGGACAGTGCTCAAGGGCACTGAAGCTTTCTTT. The chain joins TRBV30 to TRBJ1-1, with 7 positions matching TRBD1. Germline values: CDR1 GTSNPN, CDR2 SVGIG (reference sequence). V was clipped by 1 base and J by 4 bases; unmatched bases: 12. The CDR3 totals 16 residues.

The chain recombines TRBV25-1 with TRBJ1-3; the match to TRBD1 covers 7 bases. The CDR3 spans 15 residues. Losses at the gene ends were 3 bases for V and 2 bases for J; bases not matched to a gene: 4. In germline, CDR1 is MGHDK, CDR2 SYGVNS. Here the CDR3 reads CASSDPRGPGNTIYF. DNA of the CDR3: TGTGCCAGCAGTGATCCAAGGGGGCCTGGAAACACCATATATTTT. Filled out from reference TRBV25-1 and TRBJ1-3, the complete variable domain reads EADIYQTPRYLVIGTGKKITLECSQTMGHDKMYWYQQDPGMELHLIHYSYGVNSTEKGDLSSESTVSRIRTEHFPLTLESARPSHTSQYLCASSDPRGPGNTIYFGEGSWLTVV.

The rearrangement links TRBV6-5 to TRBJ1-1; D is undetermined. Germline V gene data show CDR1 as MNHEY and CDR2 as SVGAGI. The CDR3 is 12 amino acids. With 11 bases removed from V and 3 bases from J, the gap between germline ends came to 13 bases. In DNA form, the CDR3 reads TGTGCCGGAGGGAGGCGCGACACTGAAGCTTTCTTT. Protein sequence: CAGGRRDTEAFF.

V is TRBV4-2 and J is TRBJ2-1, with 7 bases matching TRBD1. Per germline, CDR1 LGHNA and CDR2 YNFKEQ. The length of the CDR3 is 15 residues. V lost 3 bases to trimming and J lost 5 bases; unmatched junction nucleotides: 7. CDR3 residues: CASSQRQGTHNEQFF. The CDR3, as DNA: TGTGCCAGCAGCCAGAGACAGGGTACCCACAATGAGCAGTTCTTC.

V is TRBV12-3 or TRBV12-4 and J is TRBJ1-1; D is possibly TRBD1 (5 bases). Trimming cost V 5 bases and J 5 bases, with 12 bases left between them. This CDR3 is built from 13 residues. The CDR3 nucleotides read TGTGCCAGCAGTAGCAGGGTCCAAACTGAAGCTTTCTTT. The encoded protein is CASSSRVQTEAFF.

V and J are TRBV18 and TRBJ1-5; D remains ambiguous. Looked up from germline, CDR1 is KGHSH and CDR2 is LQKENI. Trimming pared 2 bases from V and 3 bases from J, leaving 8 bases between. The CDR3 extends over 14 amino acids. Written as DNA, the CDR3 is TGTGCCAGCTCACCATCAACTCACAATCAGCCCCAGCATTTT. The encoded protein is CASSPSTHNQPQHF.

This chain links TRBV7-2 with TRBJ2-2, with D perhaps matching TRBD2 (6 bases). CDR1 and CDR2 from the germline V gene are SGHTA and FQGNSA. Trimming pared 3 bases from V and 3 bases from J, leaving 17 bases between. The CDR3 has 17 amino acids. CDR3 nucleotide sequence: TGTGCCAGCAGCTTCGTTAGCGCCTGGGGGGACACCGGGGAGCTGTTTTTT. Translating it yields CASSFVSAWGDTGELFF.

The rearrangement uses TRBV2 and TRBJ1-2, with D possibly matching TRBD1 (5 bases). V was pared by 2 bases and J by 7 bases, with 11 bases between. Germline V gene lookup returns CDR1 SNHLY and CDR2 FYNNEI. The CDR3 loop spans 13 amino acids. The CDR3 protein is CASSETRVLGYTF. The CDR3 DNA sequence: TGTGCCAGCAGTGAAACCAGGGTCCTTGGCTACACCTTC.

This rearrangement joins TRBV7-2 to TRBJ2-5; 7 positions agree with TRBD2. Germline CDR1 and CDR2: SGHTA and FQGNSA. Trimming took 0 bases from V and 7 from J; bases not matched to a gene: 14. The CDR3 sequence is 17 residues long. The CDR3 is CASSLAPLAAPGGTQYF. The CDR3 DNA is TGTGCCAGCAGCTTAGCGCCCCTAGCGGCCCCCGGAGGGACCCAGTACTTC.

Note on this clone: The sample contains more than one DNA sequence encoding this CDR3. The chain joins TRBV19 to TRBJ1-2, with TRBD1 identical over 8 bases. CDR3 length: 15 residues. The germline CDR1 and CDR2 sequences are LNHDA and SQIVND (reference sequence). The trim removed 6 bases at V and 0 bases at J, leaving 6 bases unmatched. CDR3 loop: CASSRQGQANYGYTF. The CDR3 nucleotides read TGTGCCAGTAGCCGACAGGGGCAAGCTAACTATGGCTACACCTTC.

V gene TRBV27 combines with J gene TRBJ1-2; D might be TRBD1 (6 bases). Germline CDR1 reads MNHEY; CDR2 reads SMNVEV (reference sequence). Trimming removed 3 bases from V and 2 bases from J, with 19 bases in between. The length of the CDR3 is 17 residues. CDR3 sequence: CASSFFSGGKRNYGYTF. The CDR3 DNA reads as TGTGCCAGCAGTTTTTTCTCGGGGGGCAAAAGGAACTATGGCTACACCTTC.